This TCR beta chain derives from a study of B cell selection in AIRE deficiency. Germline V CDR1 and CDR2: SGHRS, YFSETQ. V shed 0 bases, J shed 2 bases, and the junction held 2 bases outside the gene matches. The CDR3 has 14 amino acids. The regulatory T cell sort gate was CD4+CD25hiCD127low/negative. Using immunoSEQ multiplex PCR, the repertoire was profiled, and TCRdb retains in-frame clones only, with some absent. This table has roughly 17,000 clones, 93% appearing once. This TCR derives from a human donor in good health. This chain joins TRBV5-1 and TRBJ2-7; 7 nucleotides agree with TRBD1. The sequencing input was CD4+CD25+ Tregs sorted from PBMCs. CDR3 bases: TGCGCCAGCAGCTTGGACCAGGGGGCCTACGAGCAGTACTTC. Translated: CASSLDQGAYEQYF. Full variable domain (outside the CDR3, taken from reference TRBV5-1 and TRBJ2-7): KAGVTQTPRYLIKTRGQQVTLSCSPISGHRSVSWYQQTPGQGLQFLFEYFSETQRNKGNFPGRFSGRQFSNSRSEMNVSTLELGDSALYLCASSLDQGAYEQYFGPGTRLTVT.